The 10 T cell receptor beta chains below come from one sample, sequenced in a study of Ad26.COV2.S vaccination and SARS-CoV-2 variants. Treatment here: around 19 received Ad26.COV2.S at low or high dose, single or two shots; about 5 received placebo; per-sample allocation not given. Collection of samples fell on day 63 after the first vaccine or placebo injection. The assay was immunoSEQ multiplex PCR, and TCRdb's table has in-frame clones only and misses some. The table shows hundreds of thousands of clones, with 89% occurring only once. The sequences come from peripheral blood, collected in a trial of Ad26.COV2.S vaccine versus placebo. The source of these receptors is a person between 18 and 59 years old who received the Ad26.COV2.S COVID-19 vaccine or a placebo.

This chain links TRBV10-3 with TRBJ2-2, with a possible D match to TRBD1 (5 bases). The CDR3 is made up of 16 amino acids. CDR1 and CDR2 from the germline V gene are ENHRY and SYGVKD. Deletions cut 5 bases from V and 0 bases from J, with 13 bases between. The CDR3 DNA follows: TGTGCCATCAGTTCATTGGACATCGCGAACACCGGGGAGCTGTTTTTT. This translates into CAISSLDIANTGELFF.

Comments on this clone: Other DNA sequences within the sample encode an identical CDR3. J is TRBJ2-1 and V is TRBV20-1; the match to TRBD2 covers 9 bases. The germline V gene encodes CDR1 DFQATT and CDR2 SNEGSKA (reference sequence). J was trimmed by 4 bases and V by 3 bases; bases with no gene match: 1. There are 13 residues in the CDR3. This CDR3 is CSASTSGYNEQFF. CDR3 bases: TGCAGTGCTAGTACTAGCGGGTACAATGAGCAGTTCTTC.

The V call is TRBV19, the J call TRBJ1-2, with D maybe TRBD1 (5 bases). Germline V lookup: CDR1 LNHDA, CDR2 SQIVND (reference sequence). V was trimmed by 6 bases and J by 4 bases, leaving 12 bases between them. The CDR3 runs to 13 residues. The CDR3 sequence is CASSDRAPYGYTF. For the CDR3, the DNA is TGTGCCAGTAGCGACAGAGCCCCCTATGGCTACACCTTC.

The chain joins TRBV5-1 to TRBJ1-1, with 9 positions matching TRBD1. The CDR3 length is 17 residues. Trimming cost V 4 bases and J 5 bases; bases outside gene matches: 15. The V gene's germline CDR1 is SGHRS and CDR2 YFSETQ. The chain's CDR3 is CASSPSPGTGSGTEAFF. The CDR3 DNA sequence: TGCGCCAGCAGCCCCAGTCCCGGGACAGGGTCGGGAACTGAAGCTTTCTTT.

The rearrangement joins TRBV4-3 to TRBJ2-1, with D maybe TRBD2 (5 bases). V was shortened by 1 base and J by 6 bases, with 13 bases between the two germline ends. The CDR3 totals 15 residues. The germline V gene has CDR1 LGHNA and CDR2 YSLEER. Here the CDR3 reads CASSQGLAKVNEQFF. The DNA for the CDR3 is TGCGCCAGCAGCCAAGGTCTAGCTAAAGTCAATGAGCAGTTCTTC.

The CDR3 region has the DNA TGTGCCAGCAGCTTAGTGGCTGGGATTGGAGAAGAGACCCAGTACTTC. Translated, it gives CASSLVAGIGEETQYF. The V call is TRBV7-9, the J call TRBJ2-5, with no clear D. Germline CDR1 reads SEHNR; CDR2 reads FQNEAQ (reference sequence). The CDR3 spans 16 residues. V lost 1 base and J lost 3, with 15 bases in between.

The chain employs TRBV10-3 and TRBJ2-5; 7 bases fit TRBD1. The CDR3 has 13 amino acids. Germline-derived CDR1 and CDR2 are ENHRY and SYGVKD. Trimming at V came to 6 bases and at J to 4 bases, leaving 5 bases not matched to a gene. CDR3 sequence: CAIRQGWVETQYF. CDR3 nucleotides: TGTGCCATCAGACAGGGGTGGGTAGAGACCCAGTACTTC.

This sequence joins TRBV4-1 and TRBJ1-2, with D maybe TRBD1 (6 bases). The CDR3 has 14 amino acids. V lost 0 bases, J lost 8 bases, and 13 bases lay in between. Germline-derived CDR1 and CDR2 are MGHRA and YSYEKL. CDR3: CASSQEGGGEGYTF. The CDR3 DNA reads TGCGCCAGCAGCCAAGAAGGGGGAGGGGAAGGCTACACCTTC.

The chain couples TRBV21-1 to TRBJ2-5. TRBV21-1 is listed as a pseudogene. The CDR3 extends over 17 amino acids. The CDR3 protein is CASSIRHGRQRQETQYF. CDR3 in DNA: TGTGCCAGCAGCATACGTCACGGGCGCCAGAGACAAGAGACCCAGTACTTC.

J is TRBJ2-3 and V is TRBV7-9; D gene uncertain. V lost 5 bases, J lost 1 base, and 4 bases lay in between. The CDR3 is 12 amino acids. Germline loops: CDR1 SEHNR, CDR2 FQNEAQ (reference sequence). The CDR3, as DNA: TGTGCCAGCAGCGCACGCACAGATACGCAGTATTTT. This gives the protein CASSARTDTQYF.